This T cell receptor beta chain was obtained from a study of blood T cell repertoires in COVID-19. The CDR3 is made up of 15 amino acids. Trimming took 3 bases from V and 1 from J, leaving 12 bases between them. From germline, CDR1 is MDHEN and CDR2 SYDVKM. Produced via immunoSEQ multiplex PCR; TCRdb's table is partial and in-frame only. Among about 440,000 clones, roughly 89% were seen once, and the ten largest hold around 4.5%. Sequencing used peripheral blood. The chain joins TRBV28 to TRBJ2-5, with D perhaps TRBD1 (5 bases). The TCR originated in a young woman with acute or convalescent COVID-19. CDR3 in DNA: TGTGCCAGCAGTTTGTACAGGAACTCCCAAGAGACCCAGTACTTC. This gives the protein CASSLYRNSQETQYF.